These 15 T cell receptor beta chains were all obtained from the same sample, sequenced in a study of technical replicates of blood from a handful of donors. Profiled with immunoSEQ multiplex PCR; TCRdb holds only in-frame clones, not every one. The profile covers some 98,000 clones, with under 97% appearing a single time and roughly 0.2% taken by the ten largest. The specimen was T cells isolated from PBMCs. These receptors came from a human donor in good health.

The chain carries TRBV11-2 and TRBJ1-1; tentatively, D is TRBD1 (6 bases). Trimming cost V 2 bases and J 3 bases, with 22 bases left between them. The CDR3 loop spans 18 amino acids. Germline V CDR1 and CDR2: SGHAT, FQNNGV. The CDR3 region is CASSLPHLPGTRDTEAFF. CDR3 in DNA: TGTGCCAGCAGCTTACCGCATCTACCGGGGACACGGGACACTGAAGCTTTCTTT.

This clone was seen only once. Other DNA sequences within the sample encode an identical CDR3. The chain joins TRBV6-5 to TRBJ1-4; possible D gene TRBD1, 6 bases. The CDR3 runs to 14 residues. Trimming left V 5 bases short and J 2 bases short, with 9 bases between. CDR1 and CDR2 from the germline V gene are MNHEY and SVGAGI. CDR3 DNA sequence: TGTGCCAGCAGTCGGACAGCTACTAATGAAAAACTGTTTTTT. Translated, it gives CASSRTATNEKLFF.

V is TRBV6-4 and J is TRBJ1-2; tentative D call: TRBD1 (5 bases). Trimming took off 6 bases at V and 4 bases at J, with 12 bases between the two ends. The CDR3 has 13 residues. The germline CDR1 and CDR2 sequences are MRHNA and SNTAGT. The CDR3 nucleotides are TGTGCCAGCAGCGCGACAGCGTTCTATGGCTACACCTTC. Translated: CASSATAFYGYTF.

The chain combines TRBV27 with TRBJ2-7; 12 bases agree with TRBD2. J was trimmed by 2 bases and V by 8 bases; bases with no gene match: 13. Germline V lookup: CDR1 MNHEY, CDR2 SMNVEV (reference sequence). The CDR3 is made up of 17 amino acids. DNA for the CDR3: TGTGCCAGCGGACAGACTAGCGGGAGAGGAAACCCCTACGAGCAGTACTTC. Encoded protein: CASGQTSGRGNPYEQYF.

V gene TRBV5-1 combines with J gene TRBJ1-6, with 7 bases lining up with TRBD1. Germline assignment: CDR1 SGHRS and CDR2 YFSETQ. The CDR3 is 16 residues long. Trimming at V came to 7 bases and at J to 5 bases, leaving 12 bases not matched to a gene. The CDR3: CASRPLGTANNSPLHF. Written as DNA, the CDR3 is TGCGCCAGCCGACCCTTGGGGACAGCGAATAATTCACCCCTCCACTTT.

This chain links TRBV5-4 with TRBJ2-2, with 7 bases identical to TRBD2. Germline-derived CDR1 and CDR2 are SGHNT and YYREEE (reference sequence). V lost 3 bases to trimming and J lost 3 bases; unmatched junction nucleotides: 5. The CDR3 covers 15 residues. The CDR3 bases are TGTGCCAGCAGCTCCGGGACTATGTACACCGGGGAGCTGTTTTTT. The encoded protein is CASSSGTMYTGELFF.

The chain joins TRBV19 to TRBJ2-7; 11 bases fit TRBD2. The CDR3 spans 15 residues. Germline V gives CDR1 LNHDA, CDR2 SQIVND (reference sequence). The trim removed 1 base at V and 3 bases at J, leaving 2 bases unmatched. CDR3 region: CASSIVLAGGYEQYF. The CDR3 DNA reads TGTGCCAGTAGTATAGTCCTAGCGGGAGGCTACGAGCAGTACTTC.

The J gene is TRBJ2-3, the V gene TRBV15; D is undetermined. The CDR3 is 15 amino acids. V lost 4 bases and J lost 4, with 15 bases in between. Germline V gives CDR1 LNHNV, CDR2 YYDKDF (reference sequence). The CDR3 loop reads CATSKVPSRADTQYF. In DNA form, the CDR3 reads TGTGCCACCAGCAAAGTACCAAGCCGGGCAGATACGCAGTATTTT.

The chain combines TRBV6-1 with TRBJ2-5; D gene unclear. Germline V gives CDR1 MNHNS, CDR2 SASEGT. The CDR3 sequence is 14 residues long. V was pared by 6 bases and J by 3 bases, with 14 bases between. CDR3 DNA: TGTGCCAGCAGGAACAGAGTCCGCGAAGAGACCCAGTACTTC. Protein: CASRNRVREETQYF.

This chain joins TRBV19 and TRBJ2-7, with 9 bases aligning to TRBD1. Germline CDR1 LNHDA, CDR2 SQIVND (reference sequence). Losses at the gene ends were 5 bases for V and 3 bases for J; bases not matched to a gene: 8. CDR3 length: 15 residues. The CDR3 DNA sequence: TGTGCCAGTAGTTCTCAGGGGACAGGGAACTACGAGCAGTACTTC. Translating gives CASSSQGTGNYEQYF.

The genes are TRBV30 and TRBJ2-5, with 8 bases matching TRBD2. CDR3 length: 14 amino acids. Germline V lookup: CDR1 GTSNPN, CDR2 SVGIG (reference sequence). J gave up 5 bases and V 7 bases, and 12 bases lay outside the gene matches. CDR3 in DNA: TGTGCCTTGGCGGGGGGCCCCTTAGGGGAGACCCAGTACTTC. This encodes CALAGGPLGETQYF.

V is TRBV6-6 and J is TRBJ2-3, with TRBD2 matching 8 bases. The V gene's germline CDR1 is MNHNY and CDR2 SVGAGI (reference sequence). The length of the CDR3 is 16 residues. V was pared by 5 bases and J by 6 bases, with 13 bases of the junction left unmatched. The CDR3 here is CASSPRPGGIFDTQYF. The CDR3 DNA follows: TGTGCCAGCAGTCCCCGTCCGGGAGGGATTTTCGATACGCAGTATTTT.

The chain is built from TRBV4-1 and TRBJ2-7; unclear D gene. Germline lookup yields CDR1 MGHRA and CDR2 YSYEKL. The CDR3 covers 14 residues. Deletions cut 1 base from V and 3 bases from J, with 10 bases between. This CDR3 reads CASSQGRGGYEQYF. The CDR3 bases are TGCGCCAGCAGCCAAGGTCGAGGTGGCTACGAGCAGTACTTC.

The CDR3 DNA follows: TGCGCCAGCAGCTTCGTACAGGTTGGGCTAGGTGAGCAGTTCTTC. It yields the protein CASSFVQVGLGEQFF. The chain employs TRBV5-1 and TRBJ2-1; D is perhaps TRBD1 (5 bases). From germline, CDR1 is SGHRS and CDR2 YFSETQ. The CDR3 consists of 15 residues. Trimming shortened V by 2 bases and J by 9 bases, and 18 bases separated the two germline ends.

The chain recombines TRBV5-4 with TRBJ2-7, with 11 nucleotides matching TRBD1. The V and J ends lost 4 bases and 3 bases, in that order; junction bases with no gene match: 6. This CDR3 spans 15 amino acids. Germline V gene data show CDR1 as SGHNT and CDR2 as YYREEE (reference sequence). The CDR3 DNA reads TGTGCCAGCAGCGACGCCGGGACAGGGGGCTACGAGCAGTACTTC. Its protein product is CASSDAGTGGYEQYF.